The T cell receptor beta chain under discussion was sequenced for a study of blood T cell repertoires in COVID-19. V lost 6 bases and J lost 3; bases outside the gene matches: 22. The CDR3 runs 18 residues. Germline V gene sequence: CDR1 SQVTM, CDR2 ANQGSEA. How the authors handled the data: Estimation of nucleated cell counts relied on the amplification of reference gene primers. Clones were read by immunoSEQ multiplex PCR, and TCRdb kept only the in-frame ones, dropping some. V and J calls and clone size are copied from that table; D and trimming were computed from the DNA. Found here are around 230,000 clones, about nine tenths of them singletons; the top ten hold under 4%. Participants' reported clinical history set cohort assignment.

The rearrangement uses TRBV29-1 and TRBJ1-1; TRBD1 matches 7 bases. Source material: PBMCs or T cells enriched from blood (not recorded which). This receptor was identified in a woman between 40 and 55 years old with acute COVID-19. The CDR3 is CSVDRDRYGYPWDTEAFF. CDR3 in DNA: TGCAGCGTCGACAGGGATCGGTACGGATACCCATGGGACACTGAAGCTTTCTTT.